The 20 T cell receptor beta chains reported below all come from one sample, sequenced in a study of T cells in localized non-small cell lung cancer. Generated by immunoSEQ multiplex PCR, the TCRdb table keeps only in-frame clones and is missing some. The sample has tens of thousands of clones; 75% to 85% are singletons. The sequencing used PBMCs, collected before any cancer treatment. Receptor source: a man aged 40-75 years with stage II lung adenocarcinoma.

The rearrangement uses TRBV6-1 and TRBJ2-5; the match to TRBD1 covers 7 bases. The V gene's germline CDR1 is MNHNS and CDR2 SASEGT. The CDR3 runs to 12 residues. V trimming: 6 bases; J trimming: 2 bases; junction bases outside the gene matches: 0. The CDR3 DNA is TGTGCCAGCAGGGGACAGCAAGAGACCCAGTACTTC. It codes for CASRGQQETQYF.

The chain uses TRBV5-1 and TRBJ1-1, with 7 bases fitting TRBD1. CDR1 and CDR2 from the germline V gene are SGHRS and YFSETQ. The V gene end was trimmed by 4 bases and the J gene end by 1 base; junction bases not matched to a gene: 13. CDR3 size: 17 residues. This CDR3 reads CASSLAEAGQANTEAFF. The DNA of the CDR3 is TGCGCCAGCAGCCTGGCCGAGGCCGGACAGGCGAACACTGAAGCTTTCTTT.

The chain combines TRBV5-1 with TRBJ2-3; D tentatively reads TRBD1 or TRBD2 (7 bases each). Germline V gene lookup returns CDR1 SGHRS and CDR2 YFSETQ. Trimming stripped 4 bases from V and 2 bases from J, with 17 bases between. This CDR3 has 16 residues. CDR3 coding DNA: TGCGCCAGCAGCGGGACAGAGACTAGCTACACAGATACGCAGTATTTT. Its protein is CASSGTETSYTDTQYF.

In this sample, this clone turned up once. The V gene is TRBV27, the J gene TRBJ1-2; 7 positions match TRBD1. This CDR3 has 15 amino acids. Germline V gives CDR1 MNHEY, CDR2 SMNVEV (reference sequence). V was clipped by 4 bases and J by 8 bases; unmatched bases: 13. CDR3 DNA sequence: TGTGCCAGCAGTTCCTACAGGGGCGGGTTGTGGGGCTACACCTTC. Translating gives CASSSYRGGLWGYTF.

The chain's CDR3 is CASSLLAQSSGNTIYF. The CDR3 DNA is TGTGCCAGCAGTTTACTGGCGCAGAGCTCTGGAAACACCATATATTTT. J is TRBJ1-3 and V is TRBV28; no reliable D call. Germline V gene lookup returns CDR1 MDHEN and CDR2 SYDVKM. V was pared by 2 bases and J by 0 bases, with 11 bases between. This CDR3 spans 16 amino acids.

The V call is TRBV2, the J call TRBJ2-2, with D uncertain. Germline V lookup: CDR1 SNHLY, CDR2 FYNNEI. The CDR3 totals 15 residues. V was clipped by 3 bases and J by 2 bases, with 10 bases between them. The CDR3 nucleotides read TGTGCCAGCAGTGAGGCCCGGGTCAACACCGGGGAGCTGTTTTTT. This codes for CASSEARVNTGELFF. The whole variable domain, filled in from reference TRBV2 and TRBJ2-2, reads EPEVTQTPSHQVTQMGQEVILRCVPISNHLYFYWYRQILGQKVEFLVSFYNNEISEKSEIFDDQFSVERPDGSNFTLKIRSTKLEDSAMYFCASSEARVNTGELFFGEGSRLTVL.

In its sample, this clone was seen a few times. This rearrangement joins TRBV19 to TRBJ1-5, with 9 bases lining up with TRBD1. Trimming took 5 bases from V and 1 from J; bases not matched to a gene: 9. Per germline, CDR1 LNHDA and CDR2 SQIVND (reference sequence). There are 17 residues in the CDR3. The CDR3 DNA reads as TGTGCCAGTAGTCCAACACAGGGGGCGGGCAGCAATCAGCCCCAGCATTTT. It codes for CASSPTQGAGSNQPQHF.

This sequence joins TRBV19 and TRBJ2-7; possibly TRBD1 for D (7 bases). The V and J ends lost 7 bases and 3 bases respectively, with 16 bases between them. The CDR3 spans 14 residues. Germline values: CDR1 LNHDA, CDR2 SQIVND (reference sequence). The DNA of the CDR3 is TGTGCCAGTACCGCCAACAGGGGAGGCTACGAGCAGTACTTC. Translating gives CASTANRGGYEQYF.

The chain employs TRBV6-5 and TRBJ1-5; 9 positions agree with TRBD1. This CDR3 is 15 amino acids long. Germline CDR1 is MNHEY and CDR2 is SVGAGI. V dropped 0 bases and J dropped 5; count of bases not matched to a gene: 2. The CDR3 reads CASSYSRTGDQPQHF. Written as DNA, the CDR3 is TGTGCCAGCAGTTACTCGAGGACAGGGGATCAGCCCCAGCATTTT.

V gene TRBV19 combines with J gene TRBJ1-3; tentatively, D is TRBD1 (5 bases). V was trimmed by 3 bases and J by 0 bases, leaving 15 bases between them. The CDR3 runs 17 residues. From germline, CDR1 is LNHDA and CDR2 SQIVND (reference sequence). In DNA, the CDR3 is TGTGCCAGTAGTATGCTGCGGGCGAGGGGCTCTGGAAACACCATATATTTT. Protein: CASSMLRARGSGNTIYF.

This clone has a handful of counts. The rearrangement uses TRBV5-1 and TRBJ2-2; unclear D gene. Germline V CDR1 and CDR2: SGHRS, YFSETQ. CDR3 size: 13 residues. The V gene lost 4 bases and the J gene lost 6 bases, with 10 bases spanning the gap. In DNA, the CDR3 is TGCGCCAGCAGCCGTAGTGGGGCCGGGGAGCTGTTTTTT. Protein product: CASSRSGAGELFF. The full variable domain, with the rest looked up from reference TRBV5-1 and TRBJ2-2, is KAGVTQTPRYLIKTRGQQVTLSCSPISGHRSVSWYQQTPGQGLQFLFEYFSETQRNKGNFPGRFSGRQFSNSRSEMNVSTLELGDSALYLCASSRSGAGELFFGEGSRLTVL.

The CDR3 DNA is TGCAGCGTCCAACTAGTCGGGGGTTTTGATACGCAGTATTTT. It is translated as CSVQLVGGFDTQYF. The chain joins TRBV29-1 to TRBJ2-3, with D possibly TRBD2 on 6 matching bases. Germline-derived CDR1 and CDR2 are SQVTM and ANQGSEA. The germline V and J ends were trimmed by 6 bases and 6 bases, with 19 bases remaining between them. This CDR3 is built from 14 residues.

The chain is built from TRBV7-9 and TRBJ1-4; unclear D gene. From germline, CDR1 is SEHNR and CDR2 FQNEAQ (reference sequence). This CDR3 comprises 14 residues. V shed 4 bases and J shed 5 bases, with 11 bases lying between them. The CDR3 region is CASSYDTSNEKLFF. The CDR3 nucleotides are TGTGCCAGCAGCTACGACACCAGCAATGAAAAACTGTTTTTT.

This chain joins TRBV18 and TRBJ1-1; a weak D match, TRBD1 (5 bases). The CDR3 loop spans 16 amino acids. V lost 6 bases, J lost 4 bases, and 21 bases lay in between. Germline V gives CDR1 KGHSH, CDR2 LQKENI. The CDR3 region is CASSLSPIGGGTEAFF. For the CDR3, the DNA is TGTGCCAGCTCCCTTTCCCCTATAGGTGGGGGCACTGAAGCTTTCTTT.

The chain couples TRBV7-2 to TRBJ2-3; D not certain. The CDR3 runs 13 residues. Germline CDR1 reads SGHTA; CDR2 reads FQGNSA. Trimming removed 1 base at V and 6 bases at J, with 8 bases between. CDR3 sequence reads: CASSLGGADTQYF. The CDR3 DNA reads TGTGCCAGCAGCTTAGGTGGAGCGGATACGCAGTATTTT.

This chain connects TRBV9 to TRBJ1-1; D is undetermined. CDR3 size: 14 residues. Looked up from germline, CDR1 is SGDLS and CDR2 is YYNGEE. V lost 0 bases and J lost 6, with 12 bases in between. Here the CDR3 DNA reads TGTGCCAGCAGCGTAGGAGACCTTAAAGCTGAAGCTTTCTTT. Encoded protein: CASSVGDLKAEAFF.

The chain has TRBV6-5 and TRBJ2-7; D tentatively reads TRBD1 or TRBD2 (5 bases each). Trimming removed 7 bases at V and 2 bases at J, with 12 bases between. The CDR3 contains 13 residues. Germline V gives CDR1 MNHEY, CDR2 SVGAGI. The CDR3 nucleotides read TGTGCCAGCACTCATCGGGGCACCTACGAGCAGTACTTC. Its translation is CASTHRGTYEQYF.

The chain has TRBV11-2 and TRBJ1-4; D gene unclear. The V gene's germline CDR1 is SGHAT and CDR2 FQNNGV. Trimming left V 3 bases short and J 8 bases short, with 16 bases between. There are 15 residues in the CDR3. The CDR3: CASSLRLVGNEKLFF. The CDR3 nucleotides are TGTGCCAGCAGCTTGCGGTTGGTCGGGAACGAAAAACTGTTTTTT.

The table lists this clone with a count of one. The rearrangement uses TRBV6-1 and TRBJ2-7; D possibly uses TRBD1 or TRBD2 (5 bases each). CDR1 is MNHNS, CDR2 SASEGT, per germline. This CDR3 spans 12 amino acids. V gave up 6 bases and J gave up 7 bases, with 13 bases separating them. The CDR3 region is CASRRGHREQYF. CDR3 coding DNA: TGTGCCAGCAGACGGGGCCACCGGGAGCAGTACTTC.

Here the CDR3 DNA reads TGCGCCAGCAGCCAGGGATTGTCTGGAAACACCATATATTTT. Translating gives CASSQGLSGNTIYF. The rearrangement links TRBV5-1 to TRBJ1-3; D is perhaps TRBD1 (5 bases). This CDR3 comprises 14 residues. V was shortened by 4 bases and J by 1 base, with 9 bases between the two germline ends. Germline CDR1 is SGHRS and CDR2 is YFSETQ.